This passage covers 30 T cell receptor beta chains from one sample sequenced in a study of human T cells and chemical hapten exposure. TCRdb fed the RACE reads into MiXCR, producing one record per CDR3 protein. In the table there are some 380,000 distinct CDR3 sequences, 4% to 5.5% of which are singletons. As to time point: patch test 1, 2 weeks after DPC sensitization. Treatment reported: therapeutic diphenylcyclopropenone sensitization with weekly scalp DPC. The source was whole blood, collected in connection with sensitization to the hapten diphenylcyclopropenone (DPC). The receptors here all came from a woman aged 45-65 years with alopecia areata. Some clones in this sample may be carry-over from other donors' samples.

In DNA form, the CDR3 reads TGTGCCAGCAGTTTACGGACATCGTACGCGATGAACACTGAAGCTTTCTTT. This codes for CASSLRTSYAMNTEAFF. The chain employs TRBV28 and TRBJ1-1; a weak D match, TRBD1 (5 bases). The CDR3 runs to 17 residues. Trimming pared 2 bases from V and 0 bases from J, leaving 16 bases between. CDR1 is MDHEN and CDR2 is SYDVKM in the germline V gene. The variable domain in full, completed from reference TRBV28 and TRBJ1-1, reads DVKVTQSSRYLVKRTGEKVFLECVQDMDHENMFWYRQDPGLGLRLIYFSYDVKMKEKGDIPEGYSVSREKKERFSLILESASTNQTSMYLCASSLRTSYAMNTEAFFGQGTRLTVV.

This clonotype appeared a few times. The J gene is TRBJ2-7, the V gene TRBV20-1; D could derive from TRBD1 or TRBD2 (5 bases each). The V end was cut by 5 bases, the J end by 3 bases, with 17 bases between. This CDR3 has 14 residues. Germline CDR1 is DFQATT and CDR2 is SNEGSKA (reference sequence). CDR3 loop: CSASHMGELYEQYF. DNA of the CDR3: TGCAGTGCTTCCCATATGGGGGAGCTCTACGAGCAGTACTTC.

This clonotype was seen ten or more times. The chain employs TRBV2 and TRBJ2-1, with 9 bases aligning to TRBD2. The J segment lost 4 bases and the V segment lost 6 bases, leaving 10 bases of the junction unmatched. In germline, CDR1 is SNHLY, CDR2 FYNNEI. CDR3 size: 16 residues. CDR3 sequence (DNA): TGTGCCAGCAGCCTTGCCACTAGCGGGCCTTACAATGAGCAGTTCTTC. Its protein product is CASSLATSGPYNEQFF.

The chain couples TRBV7-8 to TRBJ1-2; 11 bases are shared with TRBD1. CDR1 and CDR2 from the germline V gene are SGHVS and FQNEAQ. V trimming: 5 bases; J trimming: 0 bases; junction bases outside the gene matches: 5. The CDR3 totals 16 residues. In nucleotides, the CDR3 is TGTGCCAGCAGCATCCGGACAGGGGGCGCTAACTATGGCTACACCTTC. Its protein product is CASSIRTGGANYGYTF.

This clonotype was picked up a small number of times. The DNA of the CDR3 is TGTGCCAGCAGCTTGGCCGCCGGTAGGGCATACCAAGAGACCCAGTACTTC. Translation: CASSLAAGRAYQETQYF. The chain links TRBV5-4 to TRBJ2-5, with D unclear. V was pared by 0 bases and J by 0 bases, with 15 bases between. The CDR3 is 17 amino acids. In germline, CDR1 is SGHNT, CDR2 YYREEE (reference sequence).

This clonotype was picked up many times. The genes are TRBV30 and TRBJ2-1, with 9 nucleotides matching TRBD2. V shed 3 bases, J shed 10 bases, and the junction held 4 bases outside the gene matches. CDR3 length: 12 residues. Germline CDR1 reads GTSNPN; CDR2 reads SVGIG (reference sequence). CDR3 sequence: CAWRLAGDEQFF. The CDR3 nucleotides read TGTGCCTGGAGACTAGCGGGCGACGAGCAGTTCTTC.

This clonotype was seen repeatedly, ten times or more. The V and J genes are TRBV19 and TRBJ2-1, with 10 bases matching TRBD1. The CDR3 is 14 residues long. V gave up 5 bases and J gave up 3 bases; unmatched junction bases: 1. Germline V lookup: CDR1 LNHDA, CDR2 SQIVND (reference sequence). Here the CDR3 reads CASSRDRGYNEQFF. CDR3 in DNA: TGTGCCAGTAGTCGGGACAGGGGCTACAATGAGCAGTTCTTC.

This clonotype was seen many times. The rearrangement uses TRBV6-2 or TRBV6-3 and TRBJ1-1, with D unresolved. V was trimmed by 2 bases and J by 2 bases, leaving 3 bases between them. The germline gives CDR1 MNHEY, CDR2 SVGEGT. CDR3 length: 12 residues. In DNA form, the CDR3 reads TGTGCCAGCAGTTACGCTAACACTGAAGCTTTCTTT. It is translated as CASSYANTEAFF.

Ten or more counts support this clonotype. The rearrangement joins TRBV6-5 to TRBJ2-1, with D perhaps TRBD2 (6 bases). The V gene's germline CDR1 is MNHEY and CDR2 SVGAGI. V was trimmed by 6 bases and J by 5 bases, leaving 17 bases between them. The CDR3 extends over 15 amino acids. The CDR3, as DNA: TGTGCCAGCAGCTTGAATTGGCGGGGCCACAATGAGCAGTTCTTC. Protein: CASSLNWRGHNEQFF.

This clonotype was seen more than once but under ten times. The rearrangement uses TRBV6-2 or TRBV6-3 and TRBJ2-7; 15 bases fit TRBD2. J lost 4 bases, V lost 6 bases, and 10 bases had no gene match. This CDR3 contains 17 residues. Looked up from germline, CDR1 is MNHEY and CDR2 is SVGEGT. CDR3 protein: CASSPGLAGGPWYEQYF. CDR3 coding DNA: TGTGCCAGCAGCCCAGGACTAGCGGGAGGGCCCTGGTACGAGCAGTACTTC.

This clonotype was counted a few times. This chain links TRBV6-6 with TRBJ1-5; D not certain. The V and J ends lost 2 bases and 4 bases respectively, with 12 bases between them. CDR3 length: 15 residues. Germline V gene lookup returns CDR1 MNHNY and CDR2 SVGAGI (reference sequence). The CDR3 nucleotides are TGTGCCAGCAGTTACCCTACTGGGCCGAATCAGCCCCAGCATTTT. As protein: CASSYPTGPNQPQHF.

V usage is TRBV10-3 and J usage is TRBJ2-5; a weak D match, TRBD1 (6 bases). The CDR3 spans 13 residues. V lost 6 bases and J lost 5, with 13 bases in between. The germline CDR1 and CDR2 sequences are ENHRY and SYGVKD. The CDR3 nucleotides read TGTGCCATCAGGGAACAGGGAAGCGAGACCCAGTACTTC. As protein: CAIREQGSETQYF.

This clonotype was seen repeatedly, ten times or more. The J gene is TRBJ2-7, the V gene TRBV2, with D perhaps assigned TRBD1 or TRBD2 (6 bases each). CDR1 and CDR2 from the germline V gene are SNHLY and FYNNEI. This CDR3 is 15 amino acids long. V was pared by 8 bases and J by 2 bases, with 19 bases between. The CDR3 DNA reads TGTGCCAGCGTCCCGGGACGGGGGCCTACCTACGAGCAGTACTTC. As protein: CASVPGRGPTYEQYF.

This chain uses TRBV18 with TRBJ1-1; D unresolved. Trimming pared 0 bases from V and 0 bases from J, leaving 11 bases between. The germline CDR1 and CDR2 sequences are KGHSH and LQKENI. The CDR3 runs 16 residues. The CDR3 is CASSPPDRLMNTEAFF. CDR3 DNA: TGTGCCAGCTCACCACCCGACCGCCTCATGAACACTGAAGCTTTCTTT.

This clonotype was recorded many times. In DNA, the CDR3 is TGTGCCAGCAGTTCCGGACAGGGTTTTAATGAAGCTTTCTTT. It specifies CASSSGQGFNEAFF. V and J are TRBV12-3 or TRBV12-4 and TRBJ1-1, with 8 bases identical to TRBD1. The junction had 8 bases not matched to a gene; V was cut back by 4 bases and J by 7 bases. The CDR3 covers 14 residues.

A few counts support this clonotype. The V and J genes are TRBV5-1 and TRBJ2-2, with 8 positions matching TRBD1. J lost 6 bases, V lost 0 bases, and 4 bases had no gene match. This CDR3 region has 15 residues. CDR1 and CDR2 from the germline V gene are SGHRS and YFSETQ. The CDR3 loop reads CASSLENRGAGELFF. As DNA, the CDR3 is TGCGCCAGCAGCTTGGAGAACAGGGGGGCCGGGGAGCTGTTTTTT. The full variable domain, with the rest looked up from reference TRBV5-1 and TRBJ2-2, is KAGVTQTPRYLIKTRGQQVTLSCSPISGHRSVSWYQQTPGQGLQFLFEYFSETQRNKGNFPGRFSGRQFSNSRSEMNVSTLELGDSALYLCASSLENRGAGELFFGEGSRLTVL.

This clonotype was counted at least ten times. This rearrangement joins TRBV3-1 to TRBJ1-5; no firm D call. Germline loops: CDR1 LGHDT, CDR2 YNNKEL (reference sequence). Trimming removed 0 bases from V and 6 bases from J, with 9 bases in between. The CDR3 has 14 residues. CDR3 amino acids: CASSQEGHGQPQHF. DNA of the CDR3: TGTGCCAGCAGCCAAGAAGGGCATGGTCAGCCCCAGCATTTT.

This chain joins TRBV7-2 and TRBJ2-1, with D tentatively TRBD1 (5 bases). The germline V gene has CDR1 SGHTA and CDR2 FQGNSA. Trimming shortened V by 1 base and J by 6 bases, and 13 bases separated the two germline ends. This CDR3 contains 15 residues. The CDR3 reads CASSLDGLQGNEQFF. In DNA form, the CDR3 reads TGTGCCAGCAGCTTAGATGGCCTCCAGGGCAATGAGCAGTTCTTC.

This clonotype was observed a few times. V and J are TRBV15 and TRBJ2-5, with 10 positions matching TRBD1. The CDR3 loop spans 17 amino acids. The trim removed 1 base at V and 3 bases at J, leaving 8 bases unmatched. CDR1 and CDR2 (germline): LNHNV, YYDKDF (reference sequence). The CDR3 region has the DNA TGTGCCACCAGCAGAGGCCACGTGGGGACAGGGGAAGAGACCCAGTACTTC. Protein: CATSRGHVGTGEETQYF.

The sample holds many counts of this clonotype. The CDR3 protein is CSARAPQMNTEAFF. For the CDR3, the DNA is TGCAGTGCTAGAGCTCCTCAGATGAACACTGAAGCTTTCTTT. J is TRBJ1-1 and V is TRBV20-1; no firm D call. Looked up from germline, CDR1 is DFQATT and CDR2 is SNEGSKA (reference sequence). The CDR3 loop spans 14 amino acids. V lost 1 base, J lost 0 bases, and 9 bases lay in between.

This clonotype was seen repeatedly, ten times or more. The chain carries TRBV20-1 and TRBJ2-7; unclear D gene. This CDR3 region has 13 residues. The ends were cut back, 0 bases at V and 1 base at J, with 7 bases in the middle. Germline CDR1 reads DFQATT; CDR2 reads SNEGSKA (reference sequence). This chain's CDR3 is CSARDWYSYEQYF. In nucleotides, the CDR3 is TGCAGTGCTAGAGATTGGTATTCCTACGAGCAGTACTTC.

The chain is built from TRBV18 and TRBJ2-1; 13 positions agree with TRBD2. The CDR3 spans 13 residues. The V and J ends lost 2 bases and 15 bases, in that order; junction bases with no gene match: 4. Germline lookup yields CDR1 KGHSH and CDR2 LQKENI. In nucleotides, the CDR3 is TGTGCCAGCTCACCAGGGACTAGCGGGAATCGGTTCTTC. It encodes CASSPGTSGNRFF. The full variable domain, completed using reference TRBV18 and TRBJ2-1, is NAGVMQNPRHLVRRRGQEARLRCSPMKGHSHVYWYRQLPEEGLKFMVYLQKENIIDESGMPKERFSAEFPKEGPSILRIQQVVRGDSAAYFCASSPGTSGNRFFGPGTRLTVL.

The V call is TRBV20-1, the J call TRBJ2-4; 8 bases are shared with TRBD1. V gave up 3 bases and J gave up 8 bases; unmatched junction bases: 6. This CDR3 region has 13 residues. The germline V gene encodes CDR1 DFQATT and CDR2 SNEGSKA (reference sequence). The CDR3 DNA follows: TGCAGTGCTAGGGCCCCGACAGGGGACATTCAGTACTTC. Translated, it gives CSARAPTGDIQYF.

This clonotype has a count of ten or more. The chain carries TRBV7-2 and TRBJ1-6, with 9 positions matching TRBD1. V gave up 6 bases and J gave up 5 bases; unmatched junction bases: 5. CDR1 and CDR2 (germline): SGHTA, FQGNSA. The CDR3 is 15 residues long. The CDR3, as DNA: TGTGCCAGCAGGGGACAGGGTGTGAATAATTCACCCCTCCACTTT. As protein: CASRGQGVNNSPLHF.

The chain combines TRBV27 with TRBJ1-6; D unclear. The CDR3 runs 13 residues. The germline V and J ends were trimmed by 1 base and 6 bases, with 4 bases remaining between them. Germline CDR1 and CDR2: MNHEY and SMNVEV (reference sequence). CDR3 bases: TGTGCCAGCAGTTTATGGGGTAATTCACCCCTCCACTTT. Protein sequence: CASSLWGNSPLHF.

The rearrangement links TRBV12-3 or TRBV12-4 to TRBJ1-5, with unresolved D. Trimming took 3 bases from V and 3 from J, leaving 9 bases between them. The CDR3 covers 14 residues. The CDR3 sequence: CASSFLGFNQPQHF. CDR3 DNA: TGTGCCAGCAGTTTCTTAGGGTTCAATCAGCCCCAGCATTTT.

At least ten counts were recorded for this clonotype. The chain carries TRBV12-3 or TRBV12-4 and TRBJ2-7, with 8 bases aligning to TRBD2. Losses at the gene ends were 6 bases for V and 7 bases for J; bases not matched to a gene: 17. The CDR3 is 16 amino acids. The chain's CDR3 is CASSRVSGIKLGEQYF. In nucleotides, the CDR3 is TGTGCCAGCAGCCGTGTTAGCGGGATTAAATTAGGGGAGCAGTACTTC.

In this sample, this clonotype turned up many times. This sequence joins TRBV20-1 and TRBJ2-2, with TRBD2 identical over 8 bases. Per germline, CDR1 DFQATT and CDR2 SNEGSKA (reference sequence). V gave up 4 bases and J gave up 6 bases; unmatched junction bases: 1. This CDR3 contains 12 residues. In DNA, the CDR3 is TGCAGTGCTATCGGGGGGGCCGGGGAGCTGTTTTTT. Translation: CSAIGGAGELFF.

This clonotype has a count of ten or more. The chain is built from TRBV9 and TRBJ2-1; 7 bases agree with TRBD2. The length of the CDR3 is 13 residues. Germline CDR1 is SGDLS and CDR2 is YYNGEE. V lost 4 bases to trimming and J lost 9 bases; unmatched junction nucleotides: 7. CDR3 coding DNA: TGTGCCAGCAGCCCTCGACTAGCACTTGAGCAGTTCTTC. Translation: CASSPRLALEQFF.

This clonotype has at least ten counts. This chain uses TRBV25-1 with TRBJ2-5, with D uncertain. Germline-derived CDR1 and CDR2 are MGHDK and SYGVNS. Deletions cut 3 bases from V and 5 bases from J, with 10 bases between. CDR3 length: 13 residues. CDR3: CASSDARLETQYF. The CDR3 DNA reads TGTGCCAGCAGTGATGCCAGGCTGGAGACCCAGTACTTC.